These T cell receptor beta chains were read from a single sample in a study of response to subunit inactivated influenza vaccine. TCRdb processed the RT-PCR reads anew with MiXCR; each CDR3 protein has one entry. The table has over 300,000 distinct CDR3 sequences, roughly 22% seen once; the top ten hold approximately 10%. Sequenced material: PBMCs from blood, taken less than 22 months after vaccination. Receptors were obtained from a man between 50 and 75 years old who received an inactivated influenza vaccine. Both conserved end residues are part of each CDR3. The D gene is left open where the match is weak. A clone size is listed for some rows: how often the clone was seen (once, few, many), or a class if it is expanded.

CDR3 length	V gene	D gene	clone size	J gene	CDR3 DNA	CDR3 protein
15	TRBV20-1	TRBD2	.	TRBJ2-3	TGCAGTGCTAGAGGGCTAGCGGGGGGCCCAGATACGCAGTATTTT	CSARGLAGGPDTQYF
12	TRBV2	.	few	TRBJ1-2	TGTGCCAGCCACAACCAGGGTTACGGCTACACCTTC	CASHNQGYGYTF
16	TRBV5-1	.	.	TRBJ1-3	TGCGCCAGCAGCTTGGCCCGGGGGGAAGCTGGAAACACCATATATTTT	CASSLARGEAGNTIYF
15	TRBV7-2	TRBD2	.	TRBJ2-7	TGTGCCAGCAGTCGACTAGCGGGAGAAATGTACGAGCAGTACTTC	CASSRLAGEMYEQYF
15	TRBV4-3	TRBD1	.	TRBJ1-2	TGCGCCAGCAGCCAAGATCGAGGGACAGGGGACGGCTACACCTTC	CASSQDRGTGDGYTF
14	TRBV5-1	.	many	TRBJ1-1	TGCGCCAGCAGCGCCGGGACCGGGAACACTGAAGCTTTCTTT	CASSAGTGNTEAFF
15	TRBV10-3	TRBD1	few	TRBJ1-2	TGTGCCATCAGTGGCGTTGTCAGGGGGGGATCTGGCTACACCTTC	CAISGVVRGGSGYTF
17	TRBV7-9	TRBD2	few	TRBJ2-2	TGTGCCAGCAGGCCGGGACTAGCGGGGGGCCTCACCGGGGAGCTGTTTTTT	CASRPGLAGGLTGELFF
19	TRBV23-1	TRBD2	.	TRBJ2-2	TGCGCCAGCAGTCAATTGGGCCTAGCGGGAGGGCCGAACACCGGGGAGCTGTTTTTT	CASSQLGLAGGPNTGELFF
15	TRBV29-1	TRBD1	.	TRBJ2-1	TGCAGCACTCAGAAGGGGACAGGGTCCTACAATGAGCAGTTCTTC	CSTQKGTGSYNEQFF
12	TRBV20-1	TRBD1	.	TRBJ1-6	TGCACCGGGACAGGGGTGGATTCACCCCTCCACTTT	CTGTGVDSPLHF
15	TRBV20-1	.	.	TRBJ2-3	TGCAGTGCGGGGGGTAAGGGGGGGCACGCAGATACGCAGTATTTT	CSAGGKGGHADTQYF
12	TRBV28	.	.	TRBJ1-1	TGTGCCAGCAGTCCTCGGGCCTTTGAAGCTTTCTTT	CASSPRAFEAFF
15	TRBV5-1	.	few	TRBJ1-1	TGCGCCAGCAGCACACGCCCGGACATCAACACTGAAGCTTTCTTT	CASSTRPDINTEAFF
13	TRBV29-1	.	.	TRBJ1-1	TGCAGCGTTGTTTGGCAGACGAACACTGAAGCTTTCTTT	CSVVWQTNTEAFF
13	TRBV7-2	.	.	TRBJ1-1	TGTGCCAGCAGCCCAGGTGATAACACTGAAGCTTTCTTT	CASSPGDNTEAFF
16	TRBV12-3/TRBV12-4	.	.	TRBJ1-1	TGTGCCAGCAGACCCCAGGCGGAGATCATGAACACTGAAGCTTTCTTT	CASRPQAEIMNTEAFF
15	TRBV7-2	.	.	TRBJ1-2	TGTGCCAGCAGCTCCAGACAGGTCCCCTCCTATGGCTACACCTTC	CASSSRQVPSYGYTF
14	TRBV29-1	.	.	TRBJ2-1	TGCAGATCTATGGGGGAAAGCTCCTACAATGAGCAGTTCTTC	CRSMGESSYNEQFF
16	TRBV5-6	.	.	TRBJ1-2	TGTGCCAGCAGCTTGGTAGGAGGGCAGGGGAACTATGGCTACACCTTC	CASSLVGGQGNYGYTF
15	TRBV5-1	TRBD2	.	TRBJ2-1	TGCGCCAGCAGCCCCGTGGCGGGAGGGTACAATGAGCAGTTCTTC	CASSPVAGGYNEQFF
16	TRBV10-3	TRBD2	.	TRBJ2-2	TGTGCCATCAGACCGGGACTAGCGGGGAATACCGGGGAGCTGTTTTTT	CAIRPGLAGNTGELFF
13	TRBV3-1	.	many	TRBJ1-1	TGTGCCAGCAGCCGTCAGGGTCACACTGAAGCTTTCTTT	CASSRQGHTEAFF
13	TRBV2	TRBD1	many	TRBJ1-5	TGTGCCAGCAGTACAGGGGGCGCTTGGCCCCAGCATTTT	CASSTGGAWPQHF
13	TRBV6-1	.	few	TRBJ1-2	TGTGCCAGCGGTGAAAATATGCAGTATGGCTACACCTTC	CASGENMQYGYTF
14	TRBV4-2	.	.	TRBJ2-3	TGTGCCAGCAGCCAAGATATGAAGCGTGATACGCAGTATTTT	CASSQDMKRDTQYF
13	TRBV12-3/TRBV12-4	.	.	TRBJ2-7	TGTGCCAGCAGTTTAGAAACAGGGTACGAGCAGTACTTC	CASSLETGYEQYF
15	TRBV4-3	.	.	TRBJ1-1	TGCGCCAGCAGCCAAGAAGGCAGCTTGAACACTGAAGCTTTCTTT	CASSQEGSLNTEAFF
13	TRBV5-1	.	many	TRBJ2-1	TGCGCCACCCAGGAGAGTAGCGGAGGTAGGGAGTTCTTC	CATQESSGGREFF
14	TRBV28	TRBD2	few	TRBJ2-1	TGTGCCAGCAGGGACAGCGGGGGGTACAATGAGCAGTTCTTC	CASRDSGGYNEQFF
15	TRBV5-5	.	few	TRBJ1-2	TGTGCCAGCAGCTTGGCCGCAGGGCAAAGCTATGGCTACACCTTC	CASSLAAGQSYGYTF
16	TRBV4-3	.	few	TRBJ2-3	TGCGCCAGCAGCCAAGGTATTAGCGGACCCACAGATACGCAGTATTTT	CASSQGISGPTDTQYF
15	TRBV20-1	TRBD1	few	TRBJ1-4	TGCAGTGCTAGAGAACAGGGACAGACTAGCGAAAAACTGTTTTTT	CSAREQGQTSEKLFF
13	TRBV7-2	.	.	TRBJ1-5	TGTGCCAGCAGCTTAGCGAGGACGGAGCCCCAGCATTTT	CASSLARTEPQHF
16	TRBV21-1	.	.	TRBJ2-3	TGTGCCAGCAGCAAAGACCAGCGGGGGGGCGGGTCAGCGCAGTATTTT	CASSKDQRGGGSAQYF
16	TRBV12-3/TRBV12-4	TRBD1	.	TRBJ2-2	TGTGCCAGCAGTCCAGGGGGGACAGGTGTCCCCGGGGAGCTGTTTTTT	CASSPGGTGVPGELFF
12	TRBV11-2	.	.	TRBJ1-5	TGTGCCAGCCAGGACATGAATCAGCCCCAGCATTTT	CASQDMNQPQHF
14	TRBV29-1	.	.	TRBJ2-1	TGCAGCGTTGAAGCTCCGAGAAACTTCAATGAGCAGTTCTTC	CSVEAPRNFNEQFF
15	TRBV2	TRBD1	few	TRBJ2-2	TGTGCCAGCATTCCCGGGACAGTGGACACCGGGGAGCTGTTTTTT	CASIPGTVDTGELFF
17	TRBV7-2	.	few	TRBJ1-5	TGTGCCAGCAGCTTAGTCGACAGTGGGGGGACCAATCAGCCCCAGCATTTT	CASSLVDSGGTNQPQHF
16	TRBV7-2	TRBD2	.	TRBJ2-3	TGTGCCAGCAGCTTAGTCTTAGCGGGAGGCGTGGATACGCAGTATTTT	CASSLVLAGGVDTQYF
12	TRBV7-2	.	.	TRBJ2-5	TGTGCCAGCAGCTTCCACAAAGAGACCCAGTACTTC	CASSFHKETQYF
14	TRBV2	TRBD2	few	TRBJ2-1	TGTGCCAGCAAGCGGGGGGAACCCTACAATGAGCAGTTCTTC	CASKRGEPYNEQFF
16	TRBV20-1	TRBD1	.	TRBJ1-3	TGCAGTGCTAGAGGGGACAGGGGGATTTCTGGAAACACCATATATTTT	CSARGDRGISGNTIYF
15	TRBV14	TRBD2	.	TRBJ2-3	TGTGCCAGCAGCCAATTTAGCGGGAGTGCAGATACGCAGTATTTT	CASSQFSGSADTQYF
17	TRBV7-9	.	.	TRBJ2-1	TGTGCCAGCAGCTTAGCGGGGACGCTTAGCTCCTACAATGAGCAGTTCTTC	CASSLAGTLSSYNEQFF
13	TRBV7-9	.	few	TRBJ2-1	TGTGCCAGCAGCCGGGACGTTAGGAATGAGCAGTTCTTC	CASSRDVRNEQFF
14	TRBV7-2	.	few	TRBJ1-1	TGTGCCAGCAGCTTAGCGAGGGGGGGAACTGAAGCTTTCTTT	CASSLARGGTEAFF
15	TRBV3-1	.	once	TRBJ1-6	TGTGCCAGCAGCCAAGGGGCCGGGGATAATTCACCCCTCCACTTT	CASSQGAGDNSPLHF
16	TRBV27	TRBD1	.	TRBJ1-2	TGTGCCAGCAGTCCCCAGCTTGCAGGGGGCGCCGGGGGCTACACCTTC	CASSPQLAGGAGGYTF
14	TRBV12-3/TRBV12-4	.	few	TRBJ1-1	TGTGCCAGCAGTTTAAGCTCCGAAATAACCGAAGCTTTCTTT	CASSLSSEITEAFF
14	TRBV12-3/TRBV12-4	TRBD1	many	TRBJ1-4	TGTGCCAGCAGCTTGGGGACAGGGAATGAAAAACTGTTTTTT	CASSLGTGNEKLFF
15	TRBV28	TRBD1	few	TRBJ1-5	TGTGCCAGCACTCTCCTACAGGGGGTACTTCAGCCCCAGCATTTT	CASTLLQGVLQPQHF
16	TRBV5-1	.	.	TRBJ1-1	TGCGCCAGCAGCTTGGCCGGGGTCAGGCTGAACACTGAAGCTTTCTTT	CASSLAGVRLNTEAFF
13	TRBV28	TRBD2	.	TRBJ2-1	TGTGCCAGCAGTTTAGGACTAGCGTATGAGCAGTTCTTC	CASSLGLAYEQFF